The 24 T cell receptor beta chains in this list originate from one sample, sequenced in a study of cytotoxic CD8 clonotypes in ibrutinib-treated CLL. Sequencing was performed with immunoSEQ multiplex PCR; in TCRdb, only in-frame clones are kept and a portion is missing. This sample has about 89,000 clones; about 78% occur once, and the top ten carry 25% to 40%. Here the sequenced sample was PBMCs, taken after 12 months of ibrutinib treatment. These receptors were collected from a human donor with chronic lymphocytic leukemia.

The chain recombines TRBV6-1 with TRBJ2-3; no clear D. Trimming removed 3 bases at V and 4 bases at J, with 14 bases between. The CDR3 has 15 amino acids. CDR1 MNHNS and CDR2 SASEGT come from the germline V gene. As DNA, the CDR3 is TGTGCCAGCAGTGAGCTGGTACCGCGGTCAGATACGCAGTATTTT. The encoded protein is CASSELVPRSDTQYF.

A note on this clone: Other DNA sequences from this sample encode an identical CDR3 as well. The chain combines TRBV5-1 with TRBJ2-7, with 10 bases aligning to TRBD1. Germline trimming cut 0 bases from V and 4 bases from J; bases unmatched to any gene: 1. There are 14 residues in the CDR3. CDR1 is SGHRS and CDR2 is YFSETQ in the germline V gene. For the CDR3, the DNA is TGCGCCAGCAGCTTGGAGGGACAGGGGTACGAGCAGTACTTC. Amino acids: CASSLEGQGYEQYF.

The rearrangement joins TRBV5-1 to TRBJ2-3; D uncertain. V lost 0 bases and J lost 2, with 1 base in between. CDR1 is SGHRS, CDR2 YFSETQ, per germline. The CDR3 contains 12 residues. The CDR3 loop reads CASSLVTDTQYF. CDR3 bases: TGCGCCAGCAGCTTGGTCACAGATACGCAGTATTTT. Full variable domain (rest looked up from reference TRBV5-1 and TRBJ2-3): KAGVTQTPRYLIKTRGQQVTLSCSPISGHRSVSWYQQTPGQGLQFLFEYFSETQRNKGNFPGRFSGRQFSNSRSEMNVSTLELGDSALYLCASSLVTDTQYFGPGTRLTVL.

The chain carries TRBV7-9 and TRBJ1-2, with D tentatively TRBD1 (5 bases). The CDR3 spans 11 residues. Germline CDR1 reads SEHNR; CDR2 reads FQNEAQ (reference sequence). The V end was cut by 1 base, the J end by 8 bases, with 5 bases between. The CDR3 region has the DNA TGTGCCAGCAGCTTAGAGGGGGGCTACACCTTC. Amino acids: CASSLEGGYTF.

This chain links TRBV7-2 with TRBJ2-7; D might be TRBD2 (6 bases). Germline values: CDR1 SGHTA, CDR2 FQGNSA. Trimming removed 5 bases at V and 6 bases at J, with 14 bases between. CDR3 length: 13 amino acids. CDR3 sequence: CASSKGGQFEQYF. The CDR3 bases are TGTGCCAGCAGCAAAGGAGGGCAATTCGAGCAGTACTTC.

This clone showed up just once. This chain joins TRBV6-6 and TRBJ1-4; D gene unclear. Germline CDR1 and CDR2: MNHNY and SVGAGI (reference sequence). The V end lost 6 bases, the J end lost 8 bases, and 16 bases lay between the germline ends. The CDR3 has 14 amino acids. The CDR3 nucleotides read TGTGCCAGCAGAGAAGGAGGGCGCCCCGAAAAACTGTTTTTT. As protein: CASREGGRPEKLFF.

This chain connects TRBV11-3 to TRBJ2-3; unclear D gene. In germline, CDR1 is SGHNT, CDR2 YENEEA. Trimming pared 1 base from V and 1 base from J, leaving 15 bases between. The CDR3 is made up of 17 amino acids. This CDR3 reads CASSLGLRLARTDTQYF. As DNA, the CDR3 is TGTGCCAGCAGCTTAGGTCTGCGCCTGGCCCGCACAGATACGCAGTATTTT. The full variable domain, with the rest looked up from reference TRBV11-3 and TRBJ2-3, is EAGVVQSPRYKIIEKKQPVAFWCNPISGHNTLYWYLQNLGQGPELLIRYENEEAVDDSQLPKDRFSAERLKGVDSTLKIQPAELGDSAVYLCASSLGLRLARTDTQYFGPGTRLTVL.

The chain joins TRBV6-5 to TRBJ2-3, with D uncertain. The V end lost 2 bases, the J end lost 2 bases, and 11 bases lay between the germline ends. The CDR3 sequence is 15 residues long. Germline V gene lookup returns CDR1 MNHEY and CDR2 SVGAGI. CDR3 sequence (DNA): TGTGCCAGCAGTTACGGGTCCAAATTCACAGATACGCAGTATTTT. Amino acid sequence: CASSYGSKFTDTQYF.

The rearrangement links TRBV2 to TRBJ2-3; TRBD2 matches at 10 bases. V lost 2 bases to trimming and J lost 0 bases; unmatched junction nucleotides: 8. Germline lookup yields CDR1 SNHLY and CDR2 FYNNEI. The CDR3 contains 18 residues. The DNA for the CDR3 is TGTGCCAGCAGTGAAACGGCTAGCGGGGGTTCTAGCACAGATACGCAGTATTTT. Encoded protein: CASSETASGGSSTDTQYF.

The chain employs TRBV5-4 and TRBJ2-2, with D unresolved. Germline V gene lookup returns CDR1 SGHNT and CDR2 YYREEE (reference sequence). CDR3 length: 12 amino acids. Between the trimmed V and J ends, which lost 6 bases and 6 bases, there was a span of 9 bases. In DNA, the CDR3 is TGTGCCAGCACCTCAATCTCCGGGGAGCTGTTTTTT. Translated: CASTSISGELFF. The whole variable domain, remainder taken from reference TRBV5-4 and TRBJ2-2, is ETGVTQSPTHLIKTRGQQVTLRCSSQSGHNTVSWYQQALGQGPQFIFQYYREEENGRGNFPPRFSGLQFPNYSSELNVNALELDDSALYLCASTSISGELFFGEGSRLTVL.

This clone was found once. CDR3 protein: CASSLIDRDYEQYF. DNA of the CDR3: TGTGCCAGCAGCTTAATCGACAGGGACTACGAGCAGTACTTC. The chain couples TRBV11-3 to TRBJ2-7, with 7 bases matching TRBD1. The germline V gene encodes CDR1 SGHNT and CDR2 YENEEA. The length of the CDR3 is 14 residues. Unmatched junction bases numbered 4, after V lost 2 bases and J lost 3 bases.

The gene calls are TRBV7-2 and TRBJ2-5; the D gene is possibly TRBD2 (7 bases). This CDR3 has 15 residues. Germline V gene lookup returns CDR1 SGHTA and CDR2 FQGNSA. V lost 4 bases and J 5 bases, leaving 17 bases between the germline ends. The CDR3 DNA follows: TGTGCCAGCAGCTCCCCCCGGGCGGGGGCGGAGACCCAGTACTTC. Amino acids: CASSSPRAGAETQYF.

This clone was seen once. The chain carries TRBV6-6 and TRBJ2-5; 7 nucleotides line up with TRBD1. Trimming removed 6 bases from V and 5 bases from J; junction bases left unmatched: 12. The germline CDR1 and CDR2 sequences are MNHNY and SVGAGI (reference sequence). The CDR3 spans 15 residues. The CDR3 DNA follows: TGTGCCAGCAGAGGAAGGGGGCTGGGTGGGGAGACCCAGTACTTC. Translated: CASRGRGLGGETQYF.

The chain carries TRBV10-3 and TRBJ2-7; no clear D gene. The CDR3 has 10 amino acids. Germline V gives CDR1 ENHRY, CDR2 SYGVKD. With 4 bases removed from V and 3 bases from J, the gap between germline ends came to 1 base. In nucleotides, the CDR3 is TGTGCCATCAGTGTCTACGAGCAGTACTTC. This translates into CAISVYEQYF.

The V gene is TRBV5-1, the J gene TRBJ2-2; D is possibly TRBD2 (5 bases). Trimming cost V 4 bases and J 6 bases, with 13 bases left between them. The V gene's germline CDR1 is SGHRS and CDR2 YFSETQ. CDR3 length: 14 amino acids. This CDR3 reads CASSRLEGPGELFF. CDR3 sequence (DNA): TGCGCCAGCAGCCGACTTGAGGGCCCCGGGGAGCTGTTTTTT.

The CDR3 bases are TGCGCCAGCAGCCCACACAGGGGAGTATCGCGGTCGGACGAGCAGTACTTC. It codes for CASSPHRGVSRSDEQYF. This chain uses TRBV4-1 with TRBJ2-7; 7 bases are a match to TRBD1. CDR3 size: 17 residues. CDR1 is MGHRA and CDR2 is YSYEKL in the germline V gene. V dropped 4 bases and J dropped 5; count of bases not matched to a gene: 17.

The chain combines TRBV29-1 with TRBJ1-1; maybe TRBD1 (6 bases). V shed 6 bases and J shed 1 base, with 15 bases lying between them. The CDR3 is made up of 14 amino acids. Germline V gene lookup returns CDR1 SQVTM and CDR2 ANQGSEA. The CDR3 DNA reads as TGCAGCGTCGCAAGACAGGCGACGAACACTGAAGCTTTCTTT. Translating gives CSVARQATNTEAFF.

In this sample, this clone turned up once. V gene TRBV28 combines with J gene TRBJ1-5; D is unclear. The CDR3 length is 14 residues. In germline, CDR1 is MDHEN, CDR2 SYDVKM. Trimming took 5 bases from V and 7 from J, leaving 15 bases between them. This CDR3 is CASSDGGEAQPQHF. CDR3 nucleotide sequence: TGTGCCAGCAGTGACGGCGGAGAAGCCCAGCCCCAGCATTTT.

V is TRBV27 and J is TRBJ2-3, with D possibly being TRBD1 or TRBD2 (6 bases each). This CDR3 spans 16 amino acids. Looked up from germline, CDR1 is MNHEY and CDR2 is SMNVEV (reference sequence). The V end lost 2 bases, the J end lost 3 bases, and 15 bases lay between the germline ends. CDR3 DNA: TGTGCCAGCAGTTTAACGGGGGCACTGGGGACAGATACGCAGTATTTT. Amino acid sequence: CASSLTGALGTDTQYF.

V is TRBV4-1 and J is TRBJ2-1; D gene uncertain. The CDR3 has 13 amino acids. V lost 0 bases and J lost 10, with 10 bases in between. The germline CDR1 and CDR2 sequences are MGHRA and YSYEKL. The CDR3 coding sequence is TGCGCCAGCAGCCAAGATGGGGTTGGGGAGCAGTTCTTC. This gives the protein CASSQDGVGEQFF.

This chain connects TRBV6-1 to TRBJ2-7; D is undetermined. This CDR3 is 13 amino acids long. Germline CDR1 MNHNS, CDR2 SASEGT. Trimming removed 7 bases from V and 0 bases from J, with 10 bases in between. The CDR3 DNA follows: TGTGCCAGCACCTACACGAGCTCCTACGAGCAGTACTTC. Translating it yields CASTYTSSYEQYF.

This chain links TRBV28 with TRBJ1-4; perhaps TRBD1 as D (5 bases). CDR3 size: 14 residues. V lost 5 bases, J lost 3 bases, and 10 bases lay in between. The germline gives CDR1 MDHEN, CDR2 SYDVKM. The CDR3 DNA is TGTGCCAGCAGTGGACGGGGCTCTAATGAAAAACTGTTTTTT. Translating it yields CASSGRGSNEKLFF.

This clone showed up many times. The genes are TRBV5-6 and TRBJ1-2; 7 bases agree with TRBD1. The CDR3 covers 14 residues. Per germline, CDR1 SGHDT and CDR2 YYEEEE. Trimming cost V 4 bases and J 8 bases; bases outside gene matches: 11. The CDR3 protein is CASSRPDRERGYTF. The CDR3, as DNA: TGTGCCAGCAGCCGTCCTGACAGGGAGAGGGGCTACACCTTC.

The V and J genes are TRBV10-3 and TRBJ2-2, with D possibly TRBD2 on 6 matching bases. V lost 8 bases and J lost 1, with 14 bases in between. Germline lookup yields CDR1 ENHRY and CDR2 SYGVKD. This CDR3 is 15 amino acids long. Here the CDR3 reads CAIRGTGVNTGELFF. In DNA, the CDR3 is TGTGCCATCCGGGGAACGGGGGTGAACACCGGGGAGCTGTTTTTT.